The sequence of this T cell receptor beta chain was determined in a study of shared clonotypes between healthy human individuals. About the research overall: Researchers assigned three CD4 naive, three CD4 memory, two CD8 naive and one CD8 memory plate to each donor. Study-wide results and caveats: Sequencing of the sorted subsets was shown by rarefaction to be incomplete despite large depth.

CD45RO-negative cells were positively selected for CCR7, leaving out terminally differentiated effector memory CD45RA+ cells. The length of the CDR3 is 16 residues. Per germline, CDR1 SGHTA and CDR2 FQGNSA. The trim removed 5 bases at V and 3 bases at J, leaving 10 bases unmatched. The genomic DNA of each subset was split evenly across several immunoSEQ plates. Only in-frame clones appear in the TCRdb table, and some are missing; sequencing was by immunoSEQ multiplex PCR. The table lists 750,000 to 1,000,000 clones, 92% of them singletons, with around 24% in the top ten. Regarding this clone: Its antigen is not known.

The specimen sequenced was naive CD8+ T cells sorted from blood. The source is a man between 25 and 39 years old in good health. V usage is TRBV7-2 and J usage is TRBJ1-2, with 9 bases identical to TRBD1. For the CDR3, the DNA is TGTGCCAGCAGCGCCGGACAGGGGCCGGCCGACTATGGCTACACCTTC. Its protein is CASSAGQGPADYGYTF.